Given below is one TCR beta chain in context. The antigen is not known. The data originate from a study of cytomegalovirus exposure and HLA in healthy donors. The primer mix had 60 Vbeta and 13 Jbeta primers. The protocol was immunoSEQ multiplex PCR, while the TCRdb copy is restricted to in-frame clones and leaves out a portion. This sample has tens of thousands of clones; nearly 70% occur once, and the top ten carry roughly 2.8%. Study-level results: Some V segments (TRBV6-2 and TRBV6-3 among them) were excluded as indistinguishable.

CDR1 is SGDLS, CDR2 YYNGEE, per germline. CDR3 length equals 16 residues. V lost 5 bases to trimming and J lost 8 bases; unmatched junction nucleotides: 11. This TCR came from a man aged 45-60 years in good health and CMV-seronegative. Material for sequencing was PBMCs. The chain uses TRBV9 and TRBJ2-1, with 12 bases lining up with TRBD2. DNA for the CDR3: TGTGCCAGCAGTCATTCACTAGCGGGAGGAGGCTATGAGCAGTTCTTC. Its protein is CASSHSLAGGGYEQFF.